The rows below give T cell receptor beta chains drawn from one sample of a study of blood T cell repertoires in COVID-19. Clones were read by immunoSEQ multiplex PCR, and TCRdb kept only the in-frame ones, dropping some. This sample has 140,000 to 150,000 clones, with around 85% found just once. Sequencing used PBMCs or T cells enriched from blood (not recorded which). The origin of the receptors is a woman in her thirties or forties who had recovered from COVID-19. CDR3s include the opening cysteine and the closing phenylalanine or tryptophan. D genes are given only for firm matches. The listing skips clone size in some rows; elsewhere it reads once, few, many or a size class.

v_gene	len	abundance	d_gene	j_gene	CDR3nt	CDR3aa
TRBV19	13	NA	NA	TRBJ2-1	TGTGCCAGTAGTATAGAGTCCAACAATGAGCAGTTCTTC	CASSIESNNEQFF
TRBV14	19	NA	TRBD1	TRBJ1-5	TGTGCCAGCAGCCAAGATGCGGGGGCGGGACAGGAAAACAATCAGCCCCAGCATTTT	CASSQDAGAGQENNQPQHF
TRBV19	14	NA	NA	TRBJ2-7	TGTGCCAGTTCCCGTCGAACAGGGCCCTACGAGCAGTACTTC	CASSRRTGPYEQYF
TRBV10-3	16	NA	TRBD1	TRBJ2-1	TGTGCCATCAGTGAGGGGCAGGGGGCATCCTACAATGAGCAGTTCTTC	CAISEGQGASYNEQFF
TRBV7-8	13	NA	TRBD1	TRBJ1-4	TGTGCCAGCGGGGGGACAGCCCATGAAAAACTGTTTTTT	CASGGTAHEKLFF
TRBV7-8	17	NA	NA	TRBJ2-1	TGTGCCAGCAGCCGATCCCTCTATGACAGCTCCTACAATGAGCAGTTCTTC	CASSRSLYDSSYNEQFF
TRBV5-1	15	NA	TRBD1	TRBJ2-5	TGCGCCAGCAGCTTGCGACAGGGGTCAGGAGAGACCCAGTACTTC	CASSLRQGSGETQYF
TRBV24-1	15	NA	NA	TRBJ2-1	TGTGCCACCAGTACCTCTGCCGGGGAGTACAATGAGCAGTTCTTC	CATSTSAGEYNEQFF
TRBV2	14	NA	NA	TRBJ1-5	TGTGCCAGCACTGGATGGGGGGGCAATCAGCCCCAGCATTTT	CASTGWGGNQPQHF
TRBV24-1	14	NA	TRBD2	TRBJ2-1	TGTGCCACCAGTGTAGGGCGGGGGATAGATGAGCAGTTCTTC	CATSVGRGIDEQFF
TRBV6-4	14	once	NA	TRBJ1-5	TGTGCCAGCACCCGCGGACATAGCAATCAGCCCCAGCATTTT	CASTRGHSNQPQHF
TRBV6-8	15	NA	TRBD2	TRBJ2-3	TGTGCCAGCATATCTAGCGGGGGGGCAGGGGATACGCAGTATTTT	CASISSGGAGDTQYF
TRBV30	17	NA	TRBD2	TRBJ2-2	TGTGCCTGGAGTGTAGCCGGGGCTAGCGGGGGTCGTAGGGAGCTGTTTTTT	CAWSVAGASGGRRELFF
TRBV29-1	15	NA	TRBD1	TRBJ2-7	TGCAGCGTTGAGGGTCTACAGGGGCTTCCCTACGAGCAGTACTTC	CSVEGLQGLPYEQYF
TRBV27	14	NA	TRBD1	TRBJ1-1	TGTGCCAGCAGTTTCGGGACAGTGAACACTGAAGCTTTCTTT	CASSFGTVNTEAFF
TRBV6-4	14	NA	NA	TRBJ2-2	TGTGCCAGCACCCCCCAATTCGGGACCGGGGAGCTGTTTTTT	CASTPQFGTGELFF
TRBV27	17	NA	NA	TRBJ1-5	TGTGCCAGCAGTCCGCGGGGGGGGGCCGGGAGCAATCAGCCCCAGCATTTT	CASSPRGGAGSNQPQHF
TRBV5-1	15	few	NA	TRBJ2-1	TGCGCCAGCAGCTTTGGTACGGGACAAGTCAATGAGCAGTTCTTC	CASSFGTGQVNEQFF
TRBV6-5	15	NA	TRBD1	TRBJ1-3	TGTGCCAGCAGGACCGGGACAGAACCTGGAAACACCATATATTTT	CASRTGTEPGNTIYF
TRBV6-4	12	few	NA	TRBJ1-2	TGTGCCAGCTCCTCTGGGGGGGATGGCTACACCTTC	CASSSGGDGYTF
TRBV30	17	NA	TRBD2	TRBJ2-5	TGTGCCTGGAGTCCCGGCGGGGGGGTGGCCGCGGGGGAGACCCAGTACTTC	CAWSPGGGVAAGETQYF
TRBV7-6	14	NA	NA	TRBJ1-1	TGTGCCAGCGGCCCGAGGGCTGTGAACACTGAAGCTTTCTTT	CASGPRAVNTEAFF
TRBV7-9	15	NA	NA	TRBJ1-1	TGTGCCAGCAGCCGTCGGGAGGGGCCGTACACTGAAGCTTTCTTT	CASSRREGPYTEAFF
TRBV3-1/TRBV3-2	14	once	NA	TRBJ2-5	TGTGCCAGCAGCGATAGGACAGCTCAAGAGACCCAGTACTTC	CASSDRTAQETQYF
TRBV18	12	NA	NA	TRBJ2-1	TGTGCCAGCTCTCCTTCCTACAATGAGCAGTTCTTC	CASSPSYNEQFF
TRBV5-1	15	NA	TRBD2	TRBJ2-1	TGCGCCAGCAGCCCTCGGGAGGGTAACTACAATGAGCAGTTCTTC	CASSPREGNYNEQFF
TRBV9	23	NA	TRBD1	TRBJ1-6	TGTGCCAGCGGAGAGAGACCCGGTAGTTCGGGACAGGCTAGAAGCTCCTATAATTCACCCCTCCACTTT	CASGERPGSSGQARSSYNSPLHF
TRBV19	14	NA	TRBD1	TRBJ2-2	TGTGCCAGTATTAGGACAGGGAACACCGGGGAGCTGTTTTTT	CASIRTGNTGELFF
TRBV10-3	15	NA	TRBD1	TRBJ1-6	TGTGCCATCAGTGAGAGGACAGGGGGGAATTCACCCCTCCACTTT	CAISERTGGNSPLHF
TRBV15	15	NA	NA	TRBJ1-5	TGTGCCACCAGCAGGGCGGCCGCATCGAATCAGCCCCAGCATTTT	CATSRAAASNQPQHF
TRBV27	14	once	NA	TRBJ2-5	TGTGCCAGCAGTTCTCCCTCCGGGGGACTGACCCAGTACTTC	CASSSPSGGLTQYF
TRBV5-6	15	NA	NA	TRBJ1-6	TGTGCCAGCAGCCCGCAGGGTTCCTATAATTCACCCCTCCACTTT	CASSPQGSYNSPLHF
TRBV13	14	NA	TRBD1	TRBJ2-2	TGTGCCAGCAGCCCAACAGGGGGCACCGGGGAGCTGTTTTTT	CASSPTGGTGELFF
TRBV5-1	14	NA	TRBD2	TRBJ2-5	TGCGCCAGCAGCTTGGAAGCGGGGTTGGAGACCCAGTACTTC	CASSLEAGLETQYF
TRBV5-5	16	NA	TRBD1	TRBJ2-2	TGTGCCAGCAGCTTCAGGACAGGTGCGGACACCGGGGAGCTGTTTTTT	CASSFRTGADTGELFF
TRBV27	12	NA	NA	TRBJ2-5	TGTGCCAGCAGTTTCCCTCGAGGCCCCCAGTACTTC	CASSFPRGPQYF
TRBV19	12	NA	NA	TRBJ2-7	TGTGCCAGTAGCGCCTCAGGGTACGAGCAGTACTTC	CASSASGYEQYF
TRBV5-1	12	NA	NA	TRBJ2-1	TGCGCCAGCAGCGTAGACTACAATGAGCAGTTCTTC	CASSVDYNEQFF
TRBV9	13	NA	NA	TRBJ2-3	TGTGCCAGCAGCCCTCCTAGCACAGATACGCAGTATTTT	CASSPPSTDTQYF
TRBV5-4	15	NA	TRBD1	TRBJ2-1	TGTGCCAGCAGCTTGGGACAGGGGGTCTCCAATGAGCAGTTCTTC	CASSLGQGVSNEQFF